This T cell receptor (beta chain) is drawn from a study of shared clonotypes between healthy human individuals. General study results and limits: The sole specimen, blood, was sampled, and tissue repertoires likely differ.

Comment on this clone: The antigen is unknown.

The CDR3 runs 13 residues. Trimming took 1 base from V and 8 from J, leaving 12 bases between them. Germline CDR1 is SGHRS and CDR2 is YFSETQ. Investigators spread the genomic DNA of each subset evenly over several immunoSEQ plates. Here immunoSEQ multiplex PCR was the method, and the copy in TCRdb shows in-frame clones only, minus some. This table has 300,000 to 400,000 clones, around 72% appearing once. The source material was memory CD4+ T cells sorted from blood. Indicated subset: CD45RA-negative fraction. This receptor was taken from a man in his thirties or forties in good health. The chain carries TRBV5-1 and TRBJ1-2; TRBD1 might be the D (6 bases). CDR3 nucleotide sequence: TGCGCCAGCAGCTTGAGTACAGGGCTAGGCTACACCTTC. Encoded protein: CASSLSTGLGYTF.